This is a list of T cell receptor beta chains from one sample in a study of OX40 agonist ivuxolimab in advanced cancers. Repertoires were generated with immunoSEQ multiplex PCR, while TCRdb's copy carries only in-frame clones and drops some. The sample gives tens of thousands of clones, approximately 80% of which show up once; about 1.1% is in the top ten. The material was CD4+ or CD8+ T cells sorted from blood, obtained in a trial of the OX40 agonist ivuxolimab. These receptors all stem from an adult with an advanced solid tumor such as melanoma, head and neck, liver or kidney cancer. Each CDR3 is given with its conserved first and last residue. A D gene is named only where the DNA matches it firmly. The size entry is marked missing in some rows and otherwise reads once, few, many or a size class.

j_call d_call clone_size v_call cdr3_nt cdr3_aa
TRBJ1-6 . . TRBV6-5 TGTGCCAGCTCCCCGACGGCTAGGTATAATTCACCCCTCCACTTT CASSPTARYNSPLHF
TRBJ1-1 . many TRBV6-5 TGTGCCAGCACTCCCGCCCAACGGGGTAACACTGAAGCTTTCTTT CASTPAQRGNTEAFF
TRBJ2-2 . . TRBV5-1 TGCGCCAGCAGCCTAGATGGGGGGCCTGGGGAGCTGTTTTTT CASSLDGGPGELFF
TRBJ2-7 . . TRBV18 TGTGCCAGCTCACATTCTAGCCTCTACGAGCAGTACTTC CASSHSSLYEQYF
TRBJ1-5 TRBD1 . TRBV30 TGTGCCTGGAGTCCGACAGGGGTTGGTCAGCCCCAGCATTTT CAWSPTGVGQPQHF
TRBJ2-7 . . TRBV5-5 TGTGCCAGCAGCGCCCAGGTGGGACAAGCAGGCGAGCAGTACTTC CASSAQVGQAGEQYF
TRBJ2-7 . . TRBV2 TGTGCCAGCAGGGAAGGCAAATACGAGCAGTACTTC CASREGKYEQYF
TRBJ2-7 TRBD2 . TRBV9 TGTGCCAGCAGCCCCCGGGCTAGCGGGGGCTACGAGCAGTACTTC CASSPRASGGYEQYF
TRBJ2-7 TRBD1 . TRBV7-9 TGTGCCAGCAGCATGGGACAGGGAAGCGAGCAGTACTTC CASSMGQGSEQYF
TRBJ2-3 . . TRBV7-9 TGTGCCAGCAGCCTAGCGTACACAGATACGCAGTATTTT CASSLAYTDTQYF
TRBJ1-4 . . TRBV20-1 TGCAGTGTCCTGTCTGAAGAAAAACTGTTTTTT CSVLSEEKLFF
TRBJ1-5 . . TRBV7-2 TGTGCCAGCAGCTTTGGCAGGGAGGGTCAGCCCCAGCATTTT CASSFGREGQPQHF
TRBJ2-1 TRBD2 once TRBV9 TGTGCCAGCAGCGTAGTACCGGGGGGGCACAATGAGCAGTTCTTC CASSVVPGGHNEQFF
TRBJ2-1 . . TRBV7-9 TGTGCCAGCCGCTACGGGACCCAAGCCTACAATGAGCAGTTCTTC CASRYGTQAYNEQFF
TRBJ2-3 . . TRBV11-1 TGTGCCAGCAGAGAGGACGGCCGCACAGATACGCAGTATTTT CASREDGRTDTQYF
TRBJ1-3 . few TRBV6-6 TGTGCCAGCACCCCGGGGGGGGGTGGAAACACCATATATTTT CASTPGGGGNTIYF
TRBJ2-7 . . TRBV10-2 TGCGCCAGCAGTGTTCAGGGCTACGAGCAGTACTTC CASSVQGYEQYF
TRBJ2-7 TRBD1 once TRBV7-2 TGTGCCAGCAGCTTAGCGCCGACAGGGGCGAGGGAGCAGTACTTC CASSLAPTGAREQYF
TRBJ2-7 TRBD1 . TRBV11-2 TGTGCCAGCAGATTCGCCGGGACAGGGAGCCACGAGCAGTACTTC CASRFAGTGSHEQYF
TRBJ1-1 TRBD1 . TRBV29-1 TGCAGCGTCCAACAGGGGACTATGAACACTGAAGCTTTCTTT CSVQQGTMNTEAFF
TRBJ1-2 TRBD1 . TRBV18 TGTGCCAGCTCCCAGCCGGGGACAGGGGACGTTCGGGGCTACACCTTC CASSQPGTGDVRGYTF
TRBJ2-7 . . TRBV5-1 TGCGCCAGCAGCTTGGCCCCGGACCCTACTGCCGAGCAGTACTTC CASSLAPDPTAEQYF
TRBJ2-3 . . TRBV7-8 TGTGCCAGCAGCCGATCGACAGGTAGCACAGATACGCAGTATTTT CASSRSTGSTDTQYF
TRBJ2-5 . . TRBV7-8 TGTGCCAGCAGCTTTGCGGGGCAACCCCGGGGGACCCAGTACTTC CASSFAGQPRGTQYF
TRBJ1-1 TRBD1 . TRBV28 TGTGCCGGATGGGACAGAACTAACACTGAAGCTTTCTTT CAGWDRTNTEAFF
TRBJ2-7 . . TRBV5-1 TGCGCCAGCAGCTTGGCCGGCCCAGCTCCGACATCCTACGAGCAGTACTTC CASSLAGPAPTSYEQYF
TRBJ2-5 . . TRBV2 TGTGCCAGCAGTGGGACAGTGTACCAAGAGACCCAGTACTTC CASSGTVYQETQYF
TRBJ1-3 . . TRBV27 TGTGCCAGCAGTCCACGGACTGCTGGAAACACCATATATTTT CASSPRTAGNTIYF
TRBJ2-2 TRBD2 . TRBV5-1 TGCGCCAGCAGTCTGGGAGCGGGGGCCACCACCGGGGAGCTGTTTTTT CASSLGAGATTGELFF
TRBJ1-5 . once TRBV27 TGTGCCAGCAGTCTAGAGGGTAAGGGCAATCAGCCCCAGCATTTT CASSLEGKGNQPQHF